Detailed here is one T cell receptor (beta chain). Samples were assayed with immunoSEQ v3.0 at survey level. The assay was immunoSEQ multiplex PCR, and TCRdb's table has in-frame clones only and misses some. The data hold some 30,000 clones, with 80% to 95% observed a single time. Germline CDR1 GTSNPN, CDR2 SVGIG (reference sequence). Trimming took off 0 bases at V and 8 bases at J, with 11 bases between the two ends. The CDR3 has 13 amino acids. This entry belongs to a study of long-term antiretroviral therapy in people with HIV. This TCR was sampled from a woman between 35 and 50 years old with HIV. The chain recombines TRBV30 with TRBJ2-1; a weak D match, TRBD1 (6 bases). The specimen comprised unsorted PBMCs, sampled more than 5 years after starting antiretroviral therapy. For the CDR3, the DNA is TGTGCCTGGAGTGTAAACAGGGTGGATGAGCAGTTCTTC. As protein: CAWSVNRVDEQFF.